The text below deals with one T cell receptor (beta chain). Antigen: not known. The assay ran at deep level. It was across several immunoSEQ plates that each subset's genomic DNA was evenly split. This table comes from immunoSEQ multiplex PCR, and its TCRdb copy is limited to in-frame clones, with some not included. The table records approximately 2.1 million clones, approximately 95% of them present only once. Those who donated were healthy HIV-negative adults, with no recent acute infections or vaccinations reported. The sample comes from a study of shared clonotypes between healthy human individuals. Overall study results and limits: Sequencing depth was expected to influence donor clonotype sharing.

CDR3 length equals 13 residues. V lost 0 bases, J lost 4 bases, and 7 bases lay in between. Germline V lookup: CDR1 SGHDT, CDR2 YYEEEE. The specimen was naive CD4+ T cells from PBMCs. As for subset: CD45RA+ positively selected. The chain carries TRBV5-6 and TRBJ1-2; no definite D call. The sequence came from a man aged 18-30 years in good health. Some clones in this sample may be carry-over from other donors' samples. The CDR3 sequence is CASSLDRAYGYTF. The CDR3 bases are TGTGCCAGCAGCTTGGACAGAGCCTATGGCTACACCTTC.